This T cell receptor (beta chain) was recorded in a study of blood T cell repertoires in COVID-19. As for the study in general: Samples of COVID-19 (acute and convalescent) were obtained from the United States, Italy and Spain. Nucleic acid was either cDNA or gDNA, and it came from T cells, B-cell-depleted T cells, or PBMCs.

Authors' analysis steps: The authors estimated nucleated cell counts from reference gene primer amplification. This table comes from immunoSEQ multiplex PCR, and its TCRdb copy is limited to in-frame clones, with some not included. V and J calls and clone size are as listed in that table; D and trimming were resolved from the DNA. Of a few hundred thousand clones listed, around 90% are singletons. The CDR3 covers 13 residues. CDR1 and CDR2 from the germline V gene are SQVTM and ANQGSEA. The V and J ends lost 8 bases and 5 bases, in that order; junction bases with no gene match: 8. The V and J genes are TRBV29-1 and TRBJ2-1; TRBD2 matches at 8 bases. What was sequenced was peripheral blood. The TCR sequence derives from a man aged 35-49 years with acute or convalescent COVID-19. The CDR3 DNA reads TGCAGCCCTGCTGGCGGGAGGAACAATGAGCAGTTCTTC. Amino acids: CSPAGGRNNEQFF.